Reported below is one T cell receptor beta chain. One entry per CDR3 protein results from TCRdb running MiXCR on the 5' RACE reads. This repertoire shows tens of thousands of distinct CDR3 sequences, 25% to 35% found once; its top ten account for around 3.5%. This CDR3 contains 18 residues. Deletions cut 8 bases from V and 0 bases from J, with 25 bases between. The germline CDR1 and CDR2 sequences are WNHNN and SYGVQD (reference sequence). V usage is TRBV10-1 and J usage is TRBJ2-5; the D gene is possibly TRBD2 (5 bases). What was sequenced was memory CD4+ T cells sorted from a lymph node. The sample's subset: memory CD4+ T cells, CD4+CD45RO+CD25-. The TCR comes from a female donor with breast cancer. The CDR3 here is CASGRTGLFFVHQETQYF. DNA for the CDR3: TGCGCCAGCGGACGGACTGGTCTTTTTTTTGTCCACCAAGAGACCCAGTACTTC.